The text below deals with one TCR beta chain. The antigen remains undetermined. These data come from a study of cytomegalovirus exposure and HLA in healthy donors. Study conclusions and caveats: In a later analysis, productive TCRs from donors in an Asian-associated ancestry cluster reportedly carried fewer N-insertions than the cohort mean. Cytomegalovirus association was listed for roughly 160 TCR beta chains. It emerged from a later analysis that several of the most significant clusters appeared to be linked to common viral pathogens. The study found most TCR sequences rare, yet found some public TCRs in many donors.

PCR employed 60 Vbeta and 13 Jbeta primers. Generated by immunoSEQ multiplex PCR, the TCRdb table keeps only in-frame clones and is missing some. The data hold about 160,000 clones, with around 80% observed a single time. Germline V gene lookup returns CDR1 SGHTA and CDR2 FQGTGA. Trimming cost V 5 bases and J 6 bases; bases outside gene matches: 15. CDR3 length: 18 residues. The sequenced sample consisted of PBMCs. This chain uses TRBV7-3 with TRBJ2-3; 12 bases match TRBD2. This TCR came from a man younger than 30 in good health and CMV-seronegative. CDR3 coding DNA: TGTGCCAGCAGCCCCTTGGGGCTAGCGGGGGGGCCAGGGGATACGCAGTATTTT. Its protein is CASSPLGLAGGPGDTQYF.